This T cell receptor beta chain emerged from a study of T cells in Graves' hyperthyroidism and ophthalmopathy. Diagnosis of hyperthyroidism was new in patients aged 18 to 65, and its duration was under 2 months. The ends were cut back, 5 bases at V and 10 bases at J, with 23 bases in the middle. The CDR3 has 15 amino acids. Per germline, CDR1 SGHAT and CDR2 FQDESV (reference sequence). Amplification of TCR beta CDR3 regions used RNA as the template. The study used the HTBI primer set for a first-round RT-PCR of the TCR CDR3. From the multiplex PCR reads, TCRdb called clonotypes with MiXCR, one entry per CDR3 protein. The repertoire includes hundreds of thousands of distinct CDR3 sequences, 20% to 25% of them detected once, and over 25% sits in the top ten.

This sequence was found in a man aged 40-55 years with Graves' hyperthyroidism that later progressed to Graves' ophthalmopathy. What was sequenced was blood. This sequence joins TRBV11-1 and TRBJ1-1; D gene uncertain. CDR3 sequence reads: CASSTTPAAPAGAFF. The CDR3 nucleotides read TGTGCCAGCAGCACGACCCCGGCGGCCCCGGCTGGAGCTTTCTTT.